The 17 T cell receptor beta chains listed next were all sequenced from one sample in a study of identical twins listed by TCRdb under 2016. Library generation was performed with 5' RACE. The instrument was an Illumina HiSeq 2000. The public reads were reanalyzed by TCRdb: fastp trimming at Q25, MiXCR alignment, in-frame beta chains only. Identical CDR3 protein sequences are pooled into one entry, listed with their most common genes and DNA. The sample records some 690,000 distinct CDR3 sequences, approximately 22% of which are singletons. Of the sample, over 4% falls within the top ten clones. This same sample was also taken into another study, of T cells expressing NK-cell markers.

Sample: PBMCs. The receptor source for this set is a woman aged 18-35 years in good health.

This clonotype was seen a few times. The chain uses TRBV27 and TRBJ2-4, with D perhaps matching TRBD1 or TRBD2 (7 bases each). The germline CDR1 and CDR2 sequences are MNHEY and SMNVEV (reference sequence). The CDR3 length is 18 residues. The V gene lost 5 bases and the J gene lost 4 bases, with 24 bases spanning the gap. The CDR3 protein is CASSLPRGTKRGKNIQYF. CDR3 nucleotides: TGTGCCAGCAGTCTGCCCAGGGGGACGAAGCGGGGTAAAAACATTCAGTACTTC.

This clonotype was seen repeatedly, ten times or more. The rearrangement uses TRBV20-1 and TRBJ1-2; 11 nucleotides match TRBD1. The CDR3 covers 15 residues. Trimming took 3 bases from V and 8 from J; bases not matched to a gene: 11. Germline lookup yields CDR1 DFQATT and CDR2 SNEGSKA (reference sequence). The CDR3: CSARGQGVPLAGYTF. DNA of the CDR3: TGCAGTGCTAGGGGACAGGGGGTCCCTCTTGCGGGCTACACCTTC.

The rearrangement links TRBV6-5 to TRBJ1-4; 7 bases are shared with TRBD1. The CDR3 loop spans 15 amino acids. V trimming: 2 bases; J trimming: 8 bases; junction bases outside the gene matches: 8. CDR1 MNHEY and CDR2 SVGAGI come from the germline V gene. The CDR3 is CASSYKGGAGEKLFF. In DNA, the CDR3 is TGTGCCAGCAGTTACAAAGGGGGCGCGGGAGAAAAACTGTTTTTT.

The rearrangement joins TRBV12-3 or TRBV12-4 to TRBJ2-1, with 7 bases fitting TRBD2. After removal of 5 bases from V and 5 bases from J, the junction contained 3 bases not matched to a gene. This CDR3 spans 13 amino acids. The CDR3 region is CASSTSENNEQFF. The CDR3 region has the DNA TGTGCCAGCAGTACTAGCGAAAACAATGAGCAGTTCTTC.

The chain couples TRBV19 to TRBJ2-1; D might be TRBD2 (6 bases). CDR3 length: 17 amino acids. V was clipped by 5 bases and J by 9 bases, with 26 bases between them. CDR1 LNHDA and CDR2 SQIVND come from the germline V gene (reference sequence). CDR3 sequence: CASSGTYGGVLKGEQFF. The CDR3 DNA sequence: TGTGCCAGTAGTGGGACCTACGGCGGGGTCTTAAAGGGTGAGCAGTTCTTC.

The V gene is TRBV29-1, the J gene TRBJ1-2; 8 positions match TRBD1. The CDR3 has 14 amino acids. Germline-derived CDR1 and CDR2 are SQVTM and ANQGSEA. With V trimmed by 0 bases and J by 8 bases, 8 bases remained unmatched. The CDR3 protein is CSVEDRGTGEGYTF. The CDR3 bases are TGCAGCGTTGAAGATAGAGGGACAGGTGAAGGCTACACCTTC.

The chain recombines TRBV6-5 with TRBJ1-1; tentatively, D is TRBD1 (6 bases). This CDR3 spans 13 amino acids. From germline, CDR1 is MNHEY and CDR2 SVGAGI. Trimming removed 4 bases from V and 1 base from J, with 7 bases in between. CDR3 sequence reads: CASSWGANTEAFF. CDR3 DNA: TGTGCCAGCAGTTGGGGGGCGAACACTGAAGCTTTCTTT.

The chain links TRBV4-3 to TRBJ2-3; TRBD1 is a possible D gene (6 bases). The CDR3 loop spans 14 amino acids. The ends were cut back, 2 bases at V and 6 bases at J, with 12 bases in the middle. Germline CDR1 and CDR2: LGHNA and YSLEER. Written as DNA, the CDR3 is TGCGCCAGCAGCCAAAGGACAAGGGGGGATACGCAGTATTTT. It codes for CASSQRTRGDTQYF.

The chain carries TRBV2 and TRBJ2-3, with D possibly matching TRBD1 (5 bases). Germline V CDR1 and CDR2: SNHLY, FYNNEI. V was cut by 3 bases and J by 3 bases, with 13 bases left in between. The CDR3 length is 15 residues. CDR3 nucleotide sequence: TGTGCCAGCAGTGACAACAACAGGAGAACAGATACGCAGTATTTT. This sequence encodes CASSDNNRRTDTQYF.

This sequence joins TRBV12-3 or TRBV12-4 and TRBJ1-1, with TRBD1 matching over 9 bases. The J segment lost 5 bases and the V segment lost 7 bases, leaving 14 bases of the junction unmatched. The CDR3 runs to 16 residues. DNA of the CDR3: TGTGCCAGCATCCCCATGGGACAGGGATCGAAGACTGAAGCTTTCTTT. Translation gives CASIPMGQGSKTEAFF.

The chain links TRBV11-1 to TRBJ2-7; 9 nucleotides match TRBD2. The trim removed 5 bases at V and 2 bases at J, leaving 16 bases unmatched. The CDR3 covers 18 residues. CDR1 and CDR2 (germline): SGHAT, FQDESV (reference sequence). CDR3 sequence: CASSALAGAKEGPYEQYF. The CDR3 nucleotides read TGTGCCAGCAGCGCTTTAGCGGGAGCGAAGGAGGGGCCCTACGAGCAGTACTTC.

This clonotype was counted a few times. The V call is TRBV6-2 or TRBV6-3, the J call TRBJ1-5; 7 nucleotides agree with TRBD1. This CDR3 comprises 14 residues. Germline CDR1 is MNHEY and CDR2 is SVGEGT. V shed 3 bases, J shed 9 bases, and the junction held 8 bases outside the gene matches. CDR3: CASSYDRDYAPQHF. Written as DNA, the CDR3 is TGTGCCAGCAGTTATGACAGGGATTACGCGCCCCAGCATTTT.

In its sample, this clonotype was seen a few times. The chain recombines TRBV19 with TRBJ1-6; D is possibly TRBD1 (6 bases). CDR3 length: 14 amino acids. With 4 bases removed from V and 8 bases from J, the gap between germline ends came to 12 bases. CDR1 is LNHDA and CDR2 is SQIVND in the germline V gene (reference sequence). CDR3 sequence: CASSSGQLDSPLHF. CDR3 nucleotides: TGTGCCAGTAGTAGCGGACAGCTTGATTCACCCCTCCACTTT.

In this sample, this clonotype turned up a few times. The genes are TRBV7-9 and TRBJ2-2; D assignment may be TRBD1 or TRBD2 (5 bases each). The ends were cut back, 5 bases at V and 6 bases at J, with 13 bases in the middle. The CDR3 has 14 residues. Per the germline V gene, CDR1 is SEHNR and CDR2 is FQNEAQ (reference sequence). CDR3: CASSPPQGAGELFF. The CDR3 DNA reads TGTGCCAGCAGCCCCCCCCAGGGAGCCGGGGAGCTGTTTTTT. Filled out from reference TRBV7-9 and TRBJ2-2, the complete variable domain reads DTGVSQNPRHKITKRGQNVTFRCDPISEHNRLYWYRQTLGQGPEFLTYFQNEAQLEKSRLLSDRFSAERPKGSFSTLEIQRTEQGDSAMYLCASSPPQGAGELFFGEGSRLTVL.

The chain combines TRBV20-1 with TRBJ1-2; TRBD1 is a possible D gene (5 bases). The CDR3 is 12 amino acids. V lost 5 bases and J 8 bases, leaving 15 bases between the germline ends. Germline V gene data show CDR1 as DFQATT and CDR2 as SNEGSKA (reference sequence). The CDR3 is CSAHEPTGGYTF. CDR3 DNA: TGCAGTGCTCACGAACCCACAGGAGGCTACACCTTC.

The chain joins TRBV12-3 or TRBV12-4 to TRBJ2-7; D perhaps matches TRBD2 (5 bases). Trimming pared 8 bases from V and 2 bases from J, leaving 13 bases between. The CDR3 runs 13 residues. Here the CDR3 DNA reads TGTGCCAGCGGAATAGGGAGAGCCTACGAGCAGTACTTC. It codes for CASGIGRAYEQYF.

The chain uses TRBV2 and TRBJ2-1, with D possibly being TRBD1 (5 bases). The CDR3 loop spans 15 amino acids. The ends were cut back, 5 bases at V and 0 bases at J, with 11 bases in the middle. Germline CDR1 SNHLY, CDR2 FYNNEI. CDR3 sequence reads: CASSPDITSYNEQFF. The CDR3 DNA follows: TGTGCCAGCAGTCCGGACATAACCTCCTACAATGAGCAGTTCTTC.